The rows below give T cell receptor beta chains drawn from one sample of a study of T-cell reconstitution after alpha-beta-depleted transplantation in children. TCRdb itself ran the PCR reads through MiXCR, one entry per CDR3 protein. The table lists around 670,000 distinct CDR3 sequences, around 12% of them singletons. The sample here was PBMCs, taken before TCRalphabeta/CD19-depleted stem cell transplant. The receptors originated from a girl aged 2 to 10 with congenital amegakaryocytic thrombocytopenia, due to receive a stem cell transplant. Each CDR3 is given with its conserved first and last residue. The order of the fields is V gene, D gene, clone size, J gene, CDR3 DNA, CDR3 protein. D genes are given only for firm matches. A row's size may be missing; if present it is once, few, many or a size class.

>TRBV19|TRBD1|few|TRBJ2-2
TGTGCCAGTAGTATAGAGACCCGAAGACAGGGTGCGGAGCTGTTTTTT
CASSIETRRQGAELFF
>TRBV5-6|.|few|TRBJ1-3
TGTGCCAGCAGCTCTCGGACAGTCGAAGGAAACACCATATATTTT
CASSSRTVEGNTIYF
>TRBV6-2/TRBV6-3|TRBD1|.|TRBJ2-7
TGTGCCAGCAGTTACCGGGACAGATATATCGGCGAGCAGTACTTC
CASSYRDRYIGEQYF
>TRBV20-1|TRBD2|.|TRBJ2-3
TGCAGTACAAGATCGGGGGGAGAGCGCACAGATACGCAGTATTTT
CSTRSGGERTDTQYF
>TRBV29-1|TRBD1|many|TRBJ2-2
TGCAGCGTTTTCGGGACAGGGAGGGCCACCGGGGAGCTGTTTTTT
CSVFGTGRATGELFF
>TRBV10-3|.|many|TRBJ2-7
TGTGCCATCAGTGAGGGTCTGGGGAAGAGGTTCGAGCAGTACTTC
CAISEGLGKRFEQYF
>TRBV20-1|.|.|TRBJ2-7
TGCAGTGCTCCGGAGGGACTGTCAACCTACGAGCAGTACTTC
CSAPEGLSTYEQYF
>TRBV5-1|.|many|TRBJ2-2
TGCGCCAGCAGCTTGGTGTCCGCCTTTAACACCGGGGAGCTGTTTTTT
CASSLVSAFNTGELFF
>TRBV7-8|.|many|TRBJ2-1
TGTGCCAGCAGCTTTCGGCGGGACTACAATGAGCAGTTCTTC
CASSFRRDYNEQFF
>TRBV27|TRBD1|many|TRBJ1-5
TGTGCCAGTAGACAGGGGCCGTATCAGCCCCAGCATTTT
CASRQGPYQPQHF
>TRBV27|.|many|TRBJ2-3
TGTGCCAGCAGTTTAGGCCTAGGCTCAGATACGCAGTATTTT
CASSLGLGSDTQYF
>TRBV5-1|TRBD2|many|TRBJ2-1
TGCGCCAGCAGCTCGAACCAAGGACTAGCGGGAGACAATGAGCAGTTCTTC
CASSSNQGLAGDNEQFF
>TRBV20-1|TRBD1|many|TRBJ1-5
TGCAGTGCTAGTCCGGGACAGGGGAATCAGCCCCAGCATTTT
CSASPGQGNQPQHF
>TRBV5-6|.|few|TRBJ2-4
TGTGCCAGCAGCCTACTTGGACGGCCACCAGACATTCAGTACTTC
CASSLLGRPPDIQYF
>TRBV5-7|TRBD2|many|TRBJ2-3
TGTGCCAGCAGCTTGATCAGCGGGACTCCTGGGGCAGATACGCAGTATTTT
CASSLISGTPGADTQYF
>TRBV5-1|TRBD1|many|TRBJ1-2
TGCGCCAGCAGCTGGGGGACAGGGGAAAGGGATGGCTACACCTTC
CASSWGTGERDGYTF
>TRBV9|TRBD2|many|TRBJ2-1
TGTGCCAGCAGCGCACAACCTCCCGGGACTAGCGCCAACAATGAGCAGTTCTTC
CASSAQPPGTSANNEQFF
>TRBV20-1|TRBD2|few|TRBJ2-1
TGCAGTGCTAGAGACAAACCCGGGACTAGCGGGAGCGGTGAGCAGTTCTTC
CSARDKPGTSGSGEQFF
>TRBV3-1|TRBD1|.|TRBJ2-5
TGTGCCAGCAGCCATGGTTGGGACAGAAACCAAGAGACCCAGTACTTC
CASSHGWDRNQETQYF
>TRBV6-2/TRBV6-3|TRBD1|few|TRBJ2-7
TGTGCCAGCAGTCACGGGACAGGGGAGTCCTACGAGCAGTACTTC
CASSHGTGESYEQYF
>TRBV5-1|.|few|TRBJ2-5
TGCGCCAGCAGCGGTAGGGGCCCCCAAGAGACCCAGTACTTC
CASSGRGPQETQYF
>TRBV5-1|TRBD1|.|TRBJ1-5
TGCGTCAGCAGCTTGGGGACAGGGCGCAATCAGCCCCAGCATTTT
CVSSLGTGRNQPQHF
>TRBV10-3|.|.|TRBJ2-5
TGTGCCATCAGTGAAGGTGGTCGGGAGAGGCGGGAGACCCAGTACTTC
CAISEGGRERRETQYF
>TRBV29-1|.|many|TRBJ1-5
TGCAGCGTTGATGGGGGCTCGAGCAATCAGCCCCAGCATTTT
CSVDGGSSNQPQHF
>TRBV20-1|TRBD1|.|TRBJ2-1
TGCAGTGCTTGGGACAGGGGTATCGATGAGCAGTTCTTC
CSAWDRGIDEQFF
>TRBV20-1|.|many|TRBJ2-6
TGCAGTGCTAGCTGGGGTGCCGGGGCCAACGTCCTGACTTTC
CSASWGAGANVLTF
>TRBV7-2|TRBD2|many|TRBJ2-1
TGTGCCAGCAGCTTTGAGACTAGCCGCCGCGAGCAGTTCTTC
CASSFETSRREQFF
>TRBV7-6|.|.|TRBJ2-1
TGTGCCAGCAGCCCGACCCGCTACTTTAGCGAGAGCTCCTACAATGAGCAGTTCTTC
CASSPTRYFSESSYNEQFF
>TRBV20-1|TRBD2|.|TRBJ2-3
TGCAGTGCTAGGCCCGAGCGGGGGAGCACAGATACGCAGTATTTT
CSARPERGSTDTQYF
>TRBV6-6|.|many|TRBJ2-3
TGTGCCAGCAGTTACGAGGGGGAGGATACGCAGTATTTT
CASSYEGEDTQYF
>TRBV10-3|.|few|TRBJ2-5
TGTGCCATCAGTGAGTCGGTGCTAACCAGACAAGAGACCCAGTACTTC
CAISESVLTRQETQYF
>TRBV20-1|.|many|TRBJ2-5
TGCAGTGCCCCACAGAGCGGTAGCCGGGAGACCCAGTACTTC
CSAPQSGSRETQYF
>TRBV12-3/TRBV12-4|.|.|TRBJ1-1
TGTGACAGCAGTTTCCCCCCAGGGCGGGAGACTGAAGCTTTCTTT
CDSSFPPGRETEAFF
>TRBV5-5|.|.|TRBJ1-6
TGTGCCAGCAGCCCTGTCAAAACGGGGGCGGATTCACCCCTCCACTTT
CASSPVKTGADSPLHF
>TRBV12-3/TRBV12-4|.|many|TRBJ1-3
TGTGCCAGCAGTTTCAACCAGTTGGAAAACACCATATATTTT
CASSFNQLENTIYF
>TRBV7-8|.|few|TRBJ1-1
TGTGCCAGCAGCTTAACCCCCGGGGCGAACACTGAAGCTTTCTTT
CASSLTPGANTEAFF
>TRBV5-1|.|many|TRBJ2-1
TGCGCCAGCAGCACGGACTTGGGCAATGAGCAGTTCTTC
CASSTDLGNEQFF
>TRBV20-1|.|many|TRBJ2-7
TGCAGTGTCAGGGCGGGCGGTAGAGGATATGCTTACGAGCAGTACTTC
CSVRAGGRGYAYEQYF
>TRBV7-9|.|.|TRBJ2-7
TGTGCCAGCAGCTTAGCCCCTACGGGACCTCAGGAGTACTTC
CASSLAPTGPQEYF
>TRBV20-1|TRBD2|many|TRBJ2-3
TGCAGTGCGGACCGACTAGCGGGAAGCACAGATACGCAGTATTTT
CSADRLAGSTDTQYF
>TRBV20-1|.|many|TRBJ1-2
TGCAGTGCTAGAGATCCCCCATATGGCTACACCTTC
CSARDPPYGYTF
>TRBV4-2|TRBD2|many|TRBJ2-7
TGTGCCAGCAGCCAGGGCACTAGCGGGAGCCCCCCCTACGAGCAGTACTTC
CASSQGTSGSPPYEQYF
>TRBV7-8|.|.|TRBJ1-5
TGTGCCAGCGGCCCGGTCAGAATCCTTTCTAGCAATCAGCCCCAGCATTTT
CASGPVRILSSNQPQHF
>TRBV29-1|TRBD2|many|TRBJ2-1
TGCAGCGTTTCGGGACTAGCGCCCGCCTACAATGAGCAGTTCTTC
CSVSGLAPAYNEQFF
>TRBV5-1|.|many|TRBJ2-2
TGCGCCAGCCGAGAGGACTGGACGAACACCGGGGAGCTGTTTTTT
CASREDWTNTGELFF